Each of the 24 T cell receptor beta chains below was sequenced from the same sample in a study of cytomegalovirus exposure and HLA in healthy donors. Researchers ran the PCR with 60 Vbeta and 13 Jbeta primers. Method: immunoSEQ multiplex PCR; TCRdb's copy keeps in-frame clones and lacks some. The sample gives 130,000 or so clones, about 74% of which show up once; around 7% is in the top ten. Input material: PBMCs. The receptors derive from a man aged 35 to 55 in good health and CMV-seropositive.

V gene TRBV5-1 combines with J gene TRBJ2-1, with TRBD1 matching over 8 bases. This CDR3 comprises 13 residues. Germline lookup yields CDR1 SGHRS and CDR2 YFSETQ. Trimming at V came to 3 bases and at J to 5 bases, leaving 1 base not matched to a gene. The CDR3 DNA sequence: TGCGCCAGCAGCTGGACAGGGAACAATGAGCAGTTCTTC. Translating it yields CASSWTGNNEQFF.

This clone was observed a handful of times. The V gene is TRBV14, the J gene TRBJ2-7; TRBD1 matches at 7 bases. CDR1 and CDR2 (germline): SGHDN, FVKESK. CDR3 length: 14 amino acids. V gave up 2 bases and J gave up 1 base; unmatched junction bases: 2. The CDR3 is CASSQYRGSYEQYF. CDR3 DNA: TGTGCCAGCAGCCAATACAGGGGATCCTACGAGCAGTACTTC.

A single count supports this clone. The rearrangement links TRBV6-5 to TRBJ1-2; D perhaps matches TRBD1 (6 bases). The CDR3 consists of 13 residues. CDR1 and CDR2 (germline): MNHEY, SVGAGI. V gave up 0 bases and J gave up 4 bases, with 6 bases separating them. In nucleotides, the CDR3 is TGTGCCAGCAGTTACTCAGGGGGCTATGGCTACACCTTC. Amino acids: CASSYSGGYGYTF.

This chain connects TRBV18 to TRBJ1-1, with TRBD1 matching over 9 bases. Germline CDR1 and CDR2: KGHSH and LQKENI. The CDR3 sequence is 15 residues long. V was pared by 3 bases and J by 6 bases, with 8 bases of the junction left unmatched. CDR3 region: CASSPGQGFKAEAFF. The CDR3 coding sequence is TGTGCCAGCTCACCGGGACAGGGATTTAAAGCTGAAGCTTTCTTT.

This clone has just a few counts. This chain links TRBV5-1 with TRBJ2-5; TRBD2 aligns across 10 bases. This CDR3 region has 15 residues. The germline V gene encodes CDR1 SGHRS and CDR2 YFSETQ. V lost 2 bases to trimming and J lost 5 bases; unmatched junction nucleotides: 6. The CDR3 bases are TGCGCCAGCAGCTTAGCGGGGGGGCGCGGGGAGACCCAGTACTTC. Translating gives CASSLAGGRGETQYF.

This clone was seen only a few times. The J gene is TRBJ1-5, the V gene TRBV6-1; no definite D call. Per the germline V gene, CDR1 is MNHNS and CDR2 is SASEGT. The V and J ends lost 6 bases and 3 bases respectively, with 9 bases between them. This CDR3 spans 13 amino acids. CDR3 region: CASREGSNQPQHF. Written as DNA, the CDR3 is TGTGCCAGCAGGGAGGGTTCCAATCAGCCCCAGCATTTT.

In its sample, this clone was seen once. The chain uses TRBV14 and TRBJ2-1; TRBD2 is a possible D gene (6 bases). The CDR3 has 17 residues. The germline V gene has CDR1 SGHDN and CDR2 FVKESK. V gave up 0 bases and J gave up 0 bases, with 12 bases separating them. The CDR3 region has the DNA TGTGCCAGCAGCCAAGATAGCCTAGCGTTCTCCTACAATGAGCAGTTCTTC. Protein sequence: CASSQDSLAFSYNEQFF.

The chain carries TRBV5-5 and TRBJ1-1; unclear D gene. The germline V gene encodes CDR1 SGHKS and CDR2 YYEKEE (reference sequence). This CDR3 has 14 residues. Trimming took off 4 bases at V and 4 bases at J, with 14 bases between the two ends. In DNA form, the CDR3 reads TGTGCCAGCAGCCCCGCGTCCCTTTTCACTGAAGCTTTCTTT. This codes for CASSPASLFTEAFF. The full variable domain, with the rest looked up from reference TRBV5-5 and TRBJ1-1, is DAGVTQSPTHLIKTRGQQVTLRCSPISGHKSVSWYQQVLGQGPQFIFQYYEKEERGRGNFPDRFSARQFPNYSSELNVNALLLGDSALYLCASSPASLFTEAFFGQGTRLTVV.

The chain couples TRBV4-1 to TRBJ2-7; D is perhaps TRBD2 (5 bases). V was pared by 1 base and J by 3 bases, with 13 bases between. Germline CDR1 is MGHRA and CDR2 is YSYEKL. This CDR3 spans 15 amino acids. The CDR3 region has the DNA TGCGCCAGCAGCCAAGGTTTACCCGGGATCTACGAGCAGTACTTC. Translating it yields CASSQGLPGIYEQYF.

The chain links TRBV29-1 to TRBJ1-4; 8 positions agree with TRBD1. V dropped 3 bases and J dropped 2; count of bases not matched to a gene: 2. Germline-derived CDR1 and CDR2 are SQVTM and ANQGSEA. This CDR3 contains 14 residues. The CDR3 reads CSVDRTGTNEKLFF. The CDR3 DNA reads TGCAGCGTTGACCGGACAGGGACTAATGAAAAACTGTTTTTT.

The rearrangement joins TRBV10-2 to TRBJ2-7, with D perhaps matching TRBD1 (5 bases). The CDR3 contains 14 residues. Germline CDR1 WSHSY, CDR2 SAAADI. Trimming cost V 0 bases and J 4 bases, with 10 bases left between them. Here the CDR3 DNA reads TGCGCCAGCAGTGAGTCCCCGACAGTGTACGAGCAGTACTTC. Encoded protein: CASSESPTVYEQYF.

This clone was seen more than once but under ten times. CDR3 residues: CASSGTSPLTDTQYF. In DNA form, the CDR3 reads TGTGCCAGCAGTGGTACTAGTCCACTCACAGATACGCAGTATTTT. The J gene is TRBJ2-3, the V gene TRBV2, with D perhaps matching TRBD2 (5 bases). V gave up 4 bases and J gave up 2 bases, with 13 bases separating them. The CDR3 loop spans 15 amino acids. Looked up from germline, CDR1 is SNHLY and CDR2 is FYNNEI.

This clone was detected only once. The chain uses TRBV11-2 and TRBJ2-7; 8 nucleotides line up with TRBD1. CDR3 length equals 14 residues. CDR1 SGHAT and CDR2 FQNNGV come from the germline V gene. The trim removed 4 bases at V and 6 bases at J, leaving 8 bases unmatched. CDR3: CASSSTRTGTEQYF. DNA for the CDR3: TGTGCCAGCAGCTCTACTCGGACAGGGACCGAGCAGTACTTC.

This chain uses TRBV7-9 with TRBJ2-1; 7 nucleotides line up with TRBD1. Trimming at V came to 5 bases and at J to 1 base, leaving 5 bases not matched to a gene. Germline CDR1 is SEHNR and CDR2 is FQNEAQ (reference sequence). The CDR3 runs 15 residues. Here the CDR3 reads CASSPRQGSYNEQFF. DNA of the CDR3: TGTGCCAGCAGCCCGCGACAGGGATCCTACAATGAGCAGTTCTTC. Full variable domain (missing parts from reference TRBV7-9 and TRBJ2-1): DTGVSQNPRHKITKRGQNVTFRCDPISEHNRLYWYRQTLGQGPEFLTYFQNEAQLEKSRLLSDRFSAERPKGSFSTLEIQRTEQGDSAMYLCASSPRQGSYNEQFFGPGTRLTVL.

The chain employs TRBV28 and TRBJ2-7, with 8 bases matching TRBD1. V lost 6 bases to trimming and J lost 2 bases; unmatched junction nucleotides: 12. Germline assignment: CDR1 MDHEN and CDR2 SYDVKM. The CDR3 is 16 residues long. CDR3 loop: CASRQDEDRVTYEQYF. The DNA of the CDR3 is TGTGCCAGCAGACAAGACGAGGACAGGGTCACCTACGAGCAGTACTTC.

This clone is a singleton in its sample. The V call is TRBV28, the J call TRBJ2-7; 8 bases align to TRBD1. V gave up 5 bases and J gave up 5 bases; unmatched junction bases: 8. Germline CDR1 is MDHEN and CDR2 is SYDVKM. The CDR3 contains 14 residues. CDR3 sequence reads: CASSIGQGRDEQYF. The CDR3 nucleotides read TGTGCCAGCAGTATCGGACAGGGTCGCGACGAGCAGTACTTC. The variable domain in full, with the rest retrieved from reference TRBV28 and TRBJ2-7, is DVKVTQSSRYLVKRTGEKVFLECVQDMDHENMFWYRQDPGLGLRLIYFSYDVKMKEKGDIPEGYSVSREKKERFSLILESASTNQTSMYLCASSIGQGRDEQYFGPGTRLTVT.

The CDR3 coding sequence is TGTGCCAGCTTTTCAGGGGACTATGGCTACACCTTC. This gives the protein CASFSGDYGYTF. The chain uses TRBV25-1 and TRBJ1-2; tentatively, D is TRBD1 (6 bases). The CDR3 totals 12 residues. Trimming left V 8 bases short and J 3 bases short, with 10 bases between. The germline gives CDR1 MGHDK, CDR2 SYGVNS.

About this clone: An end of the junction does not agree with germline; a read error may underlie this. The genes are TRBV7-2 and TRBJ2-1, with TRBD2 matching 7 bases. Germline V gene data show CDR1 as SGHTA and CDR2 as FQGNSA. The CDR3 is 14 residues long. CDR3 amino acids: CASTGRGSYNEQFF. The DNA of the CDR3 is TGTGCAAGCACGGGGCGGGGGTCTTACAATGAGCAGTTCTTC.

This clone was counted between two and nine times. V is TRBV6-5 and J is TRBJ1-1; D gene ambiguous. CDR3 length: 11 residues. The germline CDR1 and CDR2 sequences are MNHEY and SVGAGI. The V gene lost 6 bases and the J gene lost 1 base, with 3 bases spanning the gap. The DNA for the CDR3 is TGTGCCAGCAGACAGAACACTGAAGCTTTCTTT. Residues: CASRQNTEAFF.

The chain couples TRBV28 to TRBJ2-3, with 13 positions matching TRBD2. V lost 5 bases to trimming and J lost 4 bases; unmatched junction nucleotides: 6. The CDR3 runs to 16 residues. In germline, CDR1 is MDHEN, CDR2 SYDVKM. DNA of the CDR3: TGTGCCAGCAGTGTACTAGCGGGGGGGTCGGCAGATACGCAGTATTTT. Translation: CASSVLAGGSADTQYF.

The rearrangement joins TRBV10-3 to TRBJ2-2, with TRBD1 identical over 10 bases. CDR1 is ENHRY, CDR2 SYGVKD, per germline. The CDR3 sequence is 15 residues long. J gave up 2 bases and V 6 bases, and 3 bases lay outside the gene matches. The CDR3 DNA follows: TGTGCCATCAGGGAGACAGGGGGCAACACCGGGGAGCTGTTTTTT. It yields the protein CAIRETGGNTGELFF.

The rearrangement uses TRBV5-1 and TRBJ2-1; 15 nucleotides agree with TRBD2. Trimming took 3 bases from V and 3 from J; bases not matched to a gene: 7. This CDR3 spans 18 amino acids. The germline gives CDR1 SGHRS, CDR2 YFSETQ. The CDR3 region has the DNA TGCGCCAGCAGCTCATGGACTAGCGGGAGGGCCCTCTACAATGAGCAGTTCTTC. It yields the protein CASSSWTSGRALYNEQFF.

V gene TRBV4-2 combines with J gene TRBJ2-1; D is possibly TRBD2 (5 bases). The V gene's germline CDR1 is LGHNA and CDR2 YNFKEQ. The V end was cut by 0 bases, the J end by 1 base, with 7 bases between. The CDR3 is 15 residues long. The CDR3 DNA is TGTGCCAGCAGCCAAGACCGCGGGTCCTACAATGAGCAGTTCTTC. This sequence encodes CASSQDRGSYNEQFF.

The chain uses TRBV4-2 and TRBJ2-3; 7 bases fit TRBD1. The CDR3 runs 17 residues. CDR1 and CDR2 (germline): LGHNA, YNFKEQ. The V and J ends lost 3 bases and 0 bases, in that order; junction bases with no gene match: 9. The CDR3 sequence: CASSQGVRQGSTDTQYF. DNA of the CDR3: TGTGCCAGCAGCCAGGGGGTAAGACAGGGTAGCACAGATACGCAGTATTTT.